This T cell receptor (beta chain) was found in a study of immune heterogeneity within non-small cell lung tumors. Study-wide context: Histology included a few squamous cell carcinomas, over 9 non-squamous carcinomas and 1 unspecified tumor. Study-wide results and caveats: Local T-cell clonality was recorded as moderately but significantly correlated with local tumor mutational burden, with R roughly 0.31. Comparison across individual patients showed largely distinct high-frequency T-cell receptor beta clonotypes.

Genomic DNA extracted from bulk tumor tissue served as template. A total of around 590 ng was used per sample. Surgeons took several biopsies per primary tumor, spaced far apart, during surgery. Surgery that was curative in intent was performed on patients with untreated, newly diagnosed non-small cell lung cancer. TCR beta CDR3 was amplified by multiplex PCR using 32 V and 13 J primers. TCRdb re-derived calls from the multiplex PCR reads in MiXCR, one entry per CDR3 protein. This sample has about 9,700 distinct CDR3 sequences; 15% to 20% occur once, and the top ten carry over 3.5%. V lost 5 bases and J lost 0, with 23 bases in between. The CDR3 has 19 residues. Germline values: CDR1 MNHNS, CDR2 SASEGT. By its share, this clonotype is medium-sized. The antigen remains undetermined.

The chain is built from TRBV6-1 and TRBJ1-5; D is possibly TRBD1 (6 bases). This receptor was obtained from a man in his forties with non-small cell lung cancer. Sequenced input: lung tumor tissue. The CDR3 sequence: CASSHSPLDSNDSNQPQHF. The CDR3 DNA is TGTGCCAGCAGTCACAGCCCCTTGGACAGCAACGATAGCAATCAGCCCCAGCATTTT.